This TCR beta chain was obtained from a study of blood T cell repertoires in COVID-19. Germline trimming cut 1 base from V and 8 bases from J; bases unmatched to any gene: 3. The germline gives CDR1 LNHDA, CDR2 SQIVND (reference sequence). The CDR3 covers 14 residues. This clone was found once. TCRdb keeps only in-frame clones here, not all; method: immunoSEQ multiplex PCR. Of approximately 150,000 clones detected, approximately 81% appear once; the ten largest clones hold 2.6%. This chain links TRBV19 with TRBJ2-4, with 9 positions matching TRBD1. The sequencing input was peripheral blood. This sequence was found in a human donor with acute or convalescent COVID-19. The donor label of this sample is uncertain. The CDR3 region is CASSIVQGADIQYF. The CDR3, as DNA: TGTGCCAGTAGTATAGTACAGGGGGCTGACATTCAGTACTTC.